This TCR beta chain was obtained from a study of blood T cell repertoires in COVID-19 (dated by TCRdb to about 2020). With respect to the entire study: The collaborator samples originated in the United States, Italy and Spain and spanned the acute and convalescent phases of COVID-19. The repertoires were released in a freely available public database intended as a resource for research on the immune response to SARS-CoV-2. Where available, HLA class I and class II types were obtained from metadata supplied by the sample provider rather than from assay-based typing. Subjects who had been exposed to COVID-19, were actively infected with it, or had recovered from it provided the deeply sampled blood TCRbeta repertoires that made up the dataset. The prospective study material was composed of cDNA or gDNA derived from T cells, B-cell-depleted T cells, or PBMCs. Samples came from the ongoing ImmuneRACE study (first 160 participants) plus 1,254 subjects from 6 global collaborators. Sample metadata almost always included a de-identified subject ID, COVID-19 status, age in years and sex.

Points the paper makes about the study in general: The amount of clinical and demographic metadata varied by source and participant and was provided uncurated.

As regards this clone: Its cognate antigen has yet to be identified. No base-level quality is on record; no much larger clone is a single base apart.

The CDR1 and CDR2 encoded by the germline V gene are SGHRS and YFSETQ. From the cysteine through the phenylalanine, the CDR3 covers 13 amino acids. Of all the DNA, just the CDR3 is kept, 39 bases in frame from base 1. V was cut back by 2 bases and J by 7 bases, leaving a gap of 12 bases between them. TCRbeta CDR3 regions were amplified from genomic DNA using the immunoSEQ Assay, a bias-controlled multiplex PCR. The original pipeline was this. The number of nucleated cells in each sample was estimated by amplification of reference gene primers within the assay. Sequence reads were collapsed and filtered to measure the absolute abundance of every unique TCRbeta CDR3 rearrangement. For each sample, productive Simpson clonality was calculated as the square root of Simpson's diversity index over productive rearrangements. TCRdb re-hosts the immuneACCESS table, in-frame sequences only. Its copies lack some clones; in the studies checked, an unresolved V gene accounts for under half of them, and the cause for the rest is not known. The V and J calls and clone size are taken from that table; D and trimming were inferred from the DNA. The sample includes roughly 100,000 clones, with approximately 84% observed a single time. The ten largest make up roughly 29% of the sample.

Whole blood was collected in K2EDTA tubes by collaborating institutions according to the institutions' own protocols. For TCRbeta analysis, collaborators shipped samples in one of three forms: frozen whole blood, isolated PBMCs, or DNA extracted from either of those sample types. This chain is built from TRBV5-1 and TRBJ1-1, with a weak D call of TRBD1 (6 bases match). This clonotype was sampled from a man aged 55 to 70 with acute or convalescent COVID-19. Input material: peripheral blood. The CDR3: CASSFWDIGEAFF. The nucleotides read TGCGCCAGCAGCTTTTGGGACATTGGTGAAGCTTTCTTT.